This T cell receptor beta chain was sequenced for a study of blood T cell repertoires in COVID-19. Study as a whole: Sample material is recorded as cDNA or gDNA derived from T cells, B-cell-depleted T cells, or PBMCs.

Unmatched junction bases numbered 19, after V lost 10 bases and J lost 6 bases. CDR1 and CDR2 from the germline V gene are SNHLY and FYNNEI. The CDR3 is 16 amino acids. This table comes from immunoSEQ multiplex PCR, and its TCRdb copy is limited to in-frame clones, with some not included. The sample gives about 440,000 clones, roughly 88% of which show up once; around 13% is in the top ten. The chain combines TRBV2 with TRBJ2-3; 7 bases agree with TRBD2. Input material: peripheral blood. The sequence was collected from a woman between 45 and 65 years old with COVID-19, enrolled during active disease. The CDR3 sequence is CATGAIGRVREDTQYF. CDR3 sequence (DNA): TGTGCCACTGGTGCTATAGGCAGGGTGCGGGAGGATACGCAGTATTTT. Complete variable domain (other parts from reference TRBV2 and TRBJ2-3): EPEVTQTPSHQVTQMGQEVILRCVPISNHLYFYWYRQILGQKVEFLVSFYNNEISEKSEIFDDQFSVERPDGSNFTLKIRSTKLEDSAMYFCATGAIGRVREDTQYFGPGTRLTVL.